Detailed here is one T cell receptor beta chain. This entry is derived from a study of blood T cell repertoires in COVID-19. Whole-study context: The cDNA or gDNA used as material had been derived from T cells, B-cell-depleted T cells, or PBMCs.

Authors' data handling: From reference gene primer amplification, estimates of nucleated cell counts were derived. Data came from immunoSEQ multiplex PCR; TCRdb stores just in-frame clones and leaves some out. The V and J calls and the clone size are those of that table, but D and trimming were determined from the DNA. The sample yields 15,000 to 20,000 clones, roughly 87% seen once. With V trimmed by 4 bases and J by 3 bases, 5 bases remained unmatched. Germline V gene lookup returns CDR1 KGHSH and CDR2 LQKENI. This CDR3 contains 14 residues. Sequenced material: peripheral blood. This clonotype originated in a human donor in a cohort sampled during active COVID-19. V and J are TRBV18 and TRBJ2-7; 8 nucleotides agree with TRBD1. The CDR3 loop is CASSRDRLVYEQYF. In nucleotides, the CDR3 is TGTGCCAGCTCACGGGACAGGCTAGTCTACGAGCAGTACTTC.